A selection of T cell receptor beta chains follows, all from one sample in a study of blood T cell repertoires in COVID-19. This table comes from immunoSEQ multiplex PCR, and its TCRdb copy is limited to in-frame clones, with some not included. The data contain 310,000 or so clones, around 86% of them singletons. Sample: peripheral blood. The source is a man between 50 and 59 years old with active or convalescent COVID-19. The CDR3 runs from the conserved cysteine through the conserved F or W. Each record gives: J gene, D gene, V gene, clone size, CDR3 DNA, CDR3 protein. A D gene is named only where the DNA matches it firmly. A clone size is listed for some rows: how often the clone was seen (once, few, many), or a class if it is expanded.

>TRBJ2-3|.|TRBV6-2/TRBV6-3|.
TGTGCCAGCAGTTACTCAAGCAGGGCTCTCACAGATACGCAGTATTTT
CASSYSSRALTDTQYF
>TRBJ1-5|TRBD1|TRBV18|.
TGTGCCAGCTCAAGATTCCCGGGACAGGATAGCAATCAGCTCAATTTT
CASSRFPGQDSNQLNF
>TRBJ1-1|.|TRBV19|once
TGTGCCAGTAGTATGCCTGGAGAAATGAACACTGAAGCTTTCTTT
CASSMPGEMNTEAFF
>TRBJ2-4|.|TRBV2|.
TGTGCCAGCAGTGAGTCAGTAGCCAAAAACATTCAGTACTTC
CASSESVAKNIQYF
>TRBJ1-1|.|TRBV3-1/TRBV3-2|.
TGTGCCAGCAGCCAAGCACAGGGCCCCGCTTTCTTT
CASSQAQGPAFF
>TRBJ2-4|.|TRBV2|.
TGTGCCAGCAGTGAAGCGACCGCGGGCATTCAGTACTTC
CASSEATAGIQYF
>TRBJ1-1|.|TRBV10-3|.
TGTGCCAGCCGTGGCCGGAACACTGAAGCTTTCTTT
CASRGRNTEAFF
>TRBJ2-2|TRBD1|TRBV2|.
TGTGCCAGCAGTGAAGCGGGCTCAGGGGGAACCGGGGAGCTGTTTTTT
CASSEAGSGGTGELFF
>TRBJ1-4|.|TRBV2|.
TGTGCCAGCAGCGGTGTGGACTCTGCAACTAATGAAAAACTGTTTTTT
CASSGVDSATNEKLFF
>TRBJ2-1|.|TRBV11-3|once
TGTGCCAGCAGCTTGGGGGGGCCAGGGAATGAGCAGTTCTTC
CASSLGGPGNEQFF
>TRBJ2-1|.|TRBV7-8|.
TGTGCCAGCAGCTTAGTTGGGGGGACAGCGAGCTCCTACAATGAGCAGTTCTTC
CASSLVGGTASSYNEQFF
>TRBJ1-1|.|TRBV7-2|.
TGTGCCAGCAGCTTAGTGTACCAGGCGAACACTGAAGCTTTCTTT
CASSLVYQANTEAFF
>TRBJ2-5|.|TRBV27|.
TGTGCCAGCAGCCGCCGTGACTCTCAAGAGACCCAGTACTTC
CASSRRDSQETQYF
>TRBJ2-7|TRBD1|TRBV18|.
TGTGCCAGCTCACCACCGGGACAGGTCTTCTACGAGCAGTACTTC
CASSPPGQVFYEQYF
>TRBJ2-2|.|TRBV30|.
TGTGCCTGGAACAGGGTAGGCACCGGGGAGCTGTTTTTT
CAWNRVGTGELFF
>TRBJ2-1|.|TRBV7-9|.
TGTGCCAGCAGCTCCCGGACAGTAGACAATGAGCAGTTCTTC
CASSSRTVDNEQFF
>TRBJ2-3|TRBD2|TRBV5-4|.
TGTGCCAGCAGCTTGCCGGGGGGGCTTAGCACAGATACGCAGTATTTT
CASSLPGGLSTDTQYF
>TRBJ1-2|.|TRBV3-1/TRBV3-2|few
TGTGCCAGCAGCCAAGACGCTCACGGACTGGGCTACACCTTC
CASSQDAHGLGYTF
>TRBJ1-1|.|TRBV6-5|.
TGTGCCAGCAGCTCTAGGTATTTCCCCGCTGAAGCTTTCTTT
CASSSRYFPAEAFF
>TRBJ1-6|.|TRBV3-1/TRBV3-2|.
TGTGCCAGCAGCTACGGACAGCTAAATTCACCCCTCCACTTT
CASSYGQLNSPLHF
>TRBJ2-3|TRBD1|TRBV19|.
TGTGCCAGTAGTCGCCGGGACAGGGGCACAGATACGCAGTATTTT
CASSRRDRGTDTQYF
>TRBJ1-6|TRBD1|TRBV28|.
TGTGCCAGCAGTTTGGAGGGGGCGGTGGATTCACCCCTCCACTTT
CASSLEGAVDSPLHF
>TRBJ2-7|.|TRBV6-5|.
TGTGCCAGCAGTTACTCTCCTAGTAGTACCTACGAGCAGTACTTC
CASSYSPSSTYEQYF